This TCR beta chain stems from a study of T-cell memory formation after mild COVID-19. Whole-study context: Most TCR clusters belonged to a single donor. Study-wide results and limits: Mostly located in CM and EM were contracting CD4+ clones, with contracting CD8+ clones located in EMRA.

Barcoded TCR alpha and TCR beta cDNA libraries with UMIs came from 5'RACE using constant-segment primers. TCRdb re-called the 5' RACE reads through MiXCR, storing one row per CDR3 protein. The table records about 160,000 distinct CDR3 sequences, roughly 31% of them present only once. Worth noting for this clonotype: Its specificity is unknown.

V dropped 8 bases and J dropped 8 bases, with 4 bases sitting between them. The CDR3 extends over 9 amino acids. Germline assignment: CDR1 MDHEN and CDR2 SYDVKM. The chain has TRBV28 and TRBJ2-4; no definite D call. The sequenced sample was PBMCs or a T cell subset sorted from them (not recorded which). This receptor was identified in an adult woman who had mild COVID-19 (a few samples of this study predate the infection). Cell type and time point are not known. CDR3 sequence (DNA): TGTGCCAGCGGGGACATTCAGTACTTC. This encodes CASGDIQYF.